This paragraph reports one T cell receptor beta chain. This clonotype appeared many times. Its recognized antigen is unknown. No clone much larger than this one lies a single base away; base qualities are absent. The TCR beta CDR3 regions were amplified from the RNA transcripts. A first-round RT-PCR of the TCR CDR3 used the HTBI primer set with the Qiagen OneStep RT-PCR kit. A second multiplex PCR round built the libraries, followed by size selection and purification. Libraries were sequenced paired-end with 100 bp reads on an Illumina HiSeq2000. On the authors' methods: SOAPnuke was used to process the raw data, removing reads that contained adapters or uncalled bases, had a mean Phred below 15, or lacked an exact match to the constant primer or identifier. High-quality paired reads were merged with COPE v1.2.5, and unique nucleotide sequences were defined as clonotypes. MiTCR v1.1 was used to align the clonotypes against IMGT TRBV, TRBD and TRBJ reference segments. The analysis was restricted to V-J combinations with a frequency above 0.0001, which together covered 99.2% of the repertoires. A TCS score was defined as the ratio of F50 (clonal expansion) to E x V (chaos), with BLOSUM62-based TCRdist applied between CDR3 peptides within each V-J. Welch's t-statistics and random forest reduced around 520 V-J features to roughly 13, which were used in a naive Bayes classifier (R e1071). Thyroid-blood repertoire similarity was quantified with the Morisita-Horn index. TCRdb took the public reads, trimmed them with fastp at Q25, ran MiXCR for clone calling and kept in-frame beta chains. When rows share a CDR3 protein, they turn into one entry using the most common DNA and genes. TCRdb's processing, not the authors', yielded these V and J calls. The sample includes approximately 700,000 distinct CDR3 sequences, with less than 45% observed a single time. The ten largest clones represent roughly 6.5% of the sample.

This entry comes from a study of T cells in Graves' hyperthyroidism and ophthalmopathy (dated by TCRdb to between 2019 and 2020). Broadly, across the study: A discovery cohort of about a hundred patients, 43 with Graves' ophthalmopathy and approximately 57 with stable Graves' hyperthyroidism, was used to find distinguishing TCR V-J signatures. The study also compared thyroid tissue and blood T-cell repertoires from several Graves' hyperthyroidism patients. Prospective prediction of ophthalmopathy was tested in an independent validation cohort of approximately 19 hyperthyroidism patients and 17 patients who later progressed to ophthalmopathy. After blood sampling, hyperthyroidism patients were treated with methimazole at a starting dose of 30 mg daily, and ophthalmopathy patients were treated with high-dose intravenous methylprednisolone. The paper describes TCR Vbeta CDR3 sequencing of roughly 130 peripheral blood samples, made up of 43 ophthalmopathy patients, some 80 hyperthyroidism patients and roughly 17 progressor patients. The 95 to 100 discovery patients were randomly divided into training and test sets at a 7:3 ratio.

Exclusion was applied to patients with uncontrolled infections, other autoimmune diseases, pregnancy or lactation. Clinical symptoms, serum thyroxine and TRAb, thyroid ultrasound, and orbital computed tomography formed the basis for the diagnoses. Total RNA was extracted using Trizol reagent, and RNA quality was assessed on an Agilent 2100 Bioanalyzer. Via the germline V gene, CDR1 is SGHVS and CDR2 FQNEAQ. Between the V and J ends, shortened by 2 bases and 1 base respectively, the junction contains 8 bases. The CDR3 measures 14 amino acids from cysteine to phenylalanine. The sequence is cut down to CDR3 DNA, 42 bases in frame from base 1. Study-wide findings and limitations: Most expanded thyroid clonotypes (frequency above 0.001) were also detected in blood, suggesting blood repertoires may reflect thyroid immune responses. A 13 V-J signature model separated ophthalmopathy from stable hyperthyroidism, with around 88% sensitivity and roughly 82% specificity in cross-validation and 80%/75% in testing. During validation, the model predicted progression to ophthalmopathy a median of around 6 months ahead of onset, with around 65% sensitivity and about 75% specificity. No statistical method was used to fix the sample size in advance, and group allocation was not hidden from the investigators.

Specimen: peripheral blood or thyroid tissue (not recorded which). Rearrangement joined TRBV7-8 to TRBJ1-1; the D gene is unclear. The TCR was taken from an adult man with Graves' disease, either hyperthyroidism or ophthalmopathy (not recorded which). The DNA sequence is TGTGCCAGCAGCTTAAGAGGCCCGAACACTGAAGCTTTCTTT. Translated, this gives CASSLRGPNTEAFF.